The 6 T cell receptor beta chains below all came from one sample that was sequenced in a study of blood T cell repertoires in COVID-19. Libraries were prepared by immunoSEQ multiplex PCR; TCRdb keeps only in-frame clonotypes and omits some of them. The sample holds about 24,000 clones, about 73% seen once. The sample consisted of peripheral blood. Receptors originate from a human donor in a cohort sampled during active or convalescent COVID-19.

The DNA of the CDR3 is TGTGCCAGCAGCGCGAACGGGGCCTATAATTCACCCCTCCACTTT. Protein: CASSANGAYNSPLHF. V usage is TRBV9 and J usage is TRBJ1-6, with no clear D. The V gene's germline CDR1 is SGDLS and CDR2 YYNGEE. The CDR3 is 15 residues long. Trimming shortened V by 3 bases and J by 2 bases, and 9 bases separated the two germline ends.

This clone was picked up one time. The V and J genes are TRBV11-2 and TRBJ1-2; D remains unclear. The V gene lost 4 bases and the J gene lost 9 bases, with 15 bases spanning the gap. The CDR3 contains 13 residues. From germline, CDR1 is SGHAT and CDR2 FQNNGV. This chain's CDR3 is CASSSNNEGRYTF. The CDR3 DNA reads TGTGCCAGCAGCTCTAACAACGAGGGCCGCTACACCTTC.

The CDR3 reads CASSWGPNEKLFF. The CDR3 nucleotides are TGTGCCAGCAGTTGGGGCCCCAATGAAAAACTGTTTTTT. This chain links TRBV5-5 with TRBJ1-4; D is perhaps TRBD1 (5 bases). V was trimmed by 5 bases and J by 5 bases, leaving 10 bases between them. The CDR3 totals 13 residues. Germline V CDR1 and CDR2: SGHKS, YYEKEE (reference sequence).

This clone was counted a few times. The rearrangement uses TRBV7-2 and TRBJ1-6; D possibly corresponds to TRBD1 (5 bases). Germline-derived CDR1 and CDR2 are SGHTA and FQGNSA. CDR3 size: 14 residues. V was cut by 4 bases and J by 14 bases, with 18 bases left in between. The CDR3 region is CASSSGQGLFTLHF. Written as DNA, the CDR3 is TGTGCCAGCAGCTCGGGGCAGGGACTATTCACCCTCCACTTT.

The rearrangement uses TRBV7-9 and TRBJ2-1, with 12 nucleotides matching TRBD2. Losses at the gene ends were 3 bases for V and 5 bases for J; bases not matched to a gene: 14. The CDR3 covers 19 residues. Germline V lookup: CDR1 SEHNR, CDR2 FQNEAQ (reference sequence). CDR3 in amino acids: CASSFIGRLAGEIHNEQFF. The CDR3 DNA follows: TGTGCCAGCAGCTTTATTGGGCGACTAGCGGGAGAAATCCACAATGAGCAGTTCTTC.

V gene TRBV19 combines with J gene TRBJ1-6; TRBD1 is a possible D gene (5 bases). The CDR3 extends over 20 amino acids. Looked up from germline, CDR1 is LNHDA and CDR2 is SQIVND (reference sequence). V lost 5 bases, J lost 0 bases, and 23 bases lay in between. In nucleotides, the CDR3 is TGTGCCAGTAGTTCTATCCTATTTGGACAAGACAGCTCCTATAATTCACCCCTCCACTTT. This sequence encodes CASSSILFGQDSSYNSPLHF.